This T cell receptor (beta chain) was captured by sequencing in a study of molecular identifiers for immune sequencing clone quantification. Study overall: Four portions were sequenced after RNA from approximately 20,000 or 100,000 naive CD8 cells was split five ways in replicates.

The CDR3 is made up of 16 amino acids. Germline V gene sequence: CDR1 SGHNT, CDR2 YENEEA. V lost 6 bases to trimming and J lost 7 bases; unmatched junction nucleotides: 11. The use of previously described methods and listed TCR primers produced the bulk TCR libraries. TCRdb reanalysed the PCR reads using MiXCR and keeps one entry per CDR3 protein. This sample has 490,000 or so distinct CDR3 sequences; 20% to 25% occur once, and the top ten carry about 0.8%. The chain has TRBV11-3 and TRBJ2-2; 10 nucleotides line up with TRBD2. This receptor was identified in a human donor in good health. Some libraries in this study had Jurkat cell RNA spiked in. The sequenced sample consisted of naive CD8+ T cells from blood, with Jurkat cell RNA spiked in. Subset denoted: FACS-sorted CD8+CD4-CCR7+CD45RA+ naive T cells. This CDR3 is CASSLRAGGPGGELFF. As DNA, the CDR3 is TGTGCCAGCAGTCTCAGAGCGGGAGGGCCCGGCGGGGAGCTGTTTTTT.